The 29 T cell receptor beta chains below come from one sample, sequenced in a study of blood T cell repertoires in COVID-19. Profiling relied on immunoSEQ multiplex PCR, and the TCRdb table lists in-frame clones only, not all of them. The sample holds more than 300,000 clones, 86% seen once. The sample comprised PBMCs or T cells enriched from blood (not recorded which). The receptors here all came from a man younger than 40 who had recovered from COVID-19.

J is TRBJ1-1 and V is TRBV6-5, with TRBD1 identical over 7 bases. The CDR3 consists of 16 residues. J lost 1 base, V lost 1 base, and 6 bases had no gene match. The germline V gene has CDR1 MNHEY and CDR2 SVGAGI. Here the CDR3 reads CASSYLPPGGNTEAFF. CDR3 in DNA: TGTGCCAGCAGTTACTTACCCCCAGGGGGGAACACTGAAGCTTTCTTT.

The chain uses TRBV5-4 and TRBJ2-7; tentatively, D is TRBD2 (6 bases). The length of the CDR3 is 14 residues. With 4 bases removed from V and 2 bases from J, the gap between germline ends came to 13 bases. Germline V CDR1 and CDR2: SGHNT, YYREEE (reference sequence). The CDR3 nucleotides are TGTGCCAGCAGCCTAGACGGCGGGGCCTACGAGCAGTACTTC. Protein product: CASSLDGGAYEQYF.

Here the CDR3 reads CASTAGRGSSYEQYF. The DNA for the CDR3 is TGTGCCAGCACCGCGGGCAGGGGATCATCCTACGAGCAGTACTTC. The rearrangement links TRBV6-5 to TRBJ2-7, with TRBD1 as a possible D gene (6 bases). This CDR3 contains 15 residues. The germline CDR1 and CDR2 sequences are MNHEY and SVGAGI. V gave up 7 bases and J gave up 1 base, with 17 bases separating them.

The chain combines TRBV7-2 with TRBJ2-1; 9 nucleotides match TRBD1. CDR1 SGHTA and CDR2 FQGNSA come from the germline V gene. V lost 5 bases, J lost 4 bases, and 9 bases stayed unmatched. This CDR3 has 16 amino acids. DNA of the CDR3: TGTGCCAGCAGCCCAAACAGGGGGCTTTTTTACAATGAGCAGTTCTTC. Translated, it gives CASSPNRGLFYNEQFF.

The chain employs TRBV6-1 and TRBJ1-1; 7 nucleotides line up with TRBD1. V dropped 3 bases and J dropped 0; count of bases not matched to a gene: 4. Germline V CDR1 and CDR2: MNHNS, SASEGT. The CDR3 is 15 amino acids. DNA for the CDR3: TGTGCCAGCAGTGACAGGGGGAAAATGAACACTGAAGCTTTCTTT. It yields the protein CASSDRGKMNTEAFF.

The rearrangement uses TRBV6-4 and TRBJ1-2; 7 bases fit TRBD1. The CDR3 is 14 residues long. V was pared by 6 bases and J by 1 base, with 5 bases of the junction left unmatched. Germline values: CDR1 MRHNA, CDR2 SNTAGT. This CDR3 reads CASRPGQRNYGYTF. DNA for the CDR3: TGTGCCAGCAGGCCGGGACAGCGTAACTATGGCTACACCTTC.

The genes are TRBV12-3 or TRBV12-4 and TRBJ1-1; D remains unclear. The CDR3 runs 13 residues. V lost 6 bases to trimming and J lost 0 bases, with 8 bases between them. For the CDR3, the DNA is TGTGCCAGCAGAGTACAGCTGAACACTGAAGCTTTCTTT. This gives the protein CASRVQLNTEAFF.

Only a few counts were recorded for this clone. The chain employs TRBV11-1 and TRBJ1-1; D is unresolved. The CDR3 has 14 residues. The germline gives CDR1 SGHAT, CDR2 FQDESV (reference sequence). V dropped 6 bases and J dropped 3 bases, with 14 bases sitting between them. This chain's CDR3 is CASSPSRSDTEAFF. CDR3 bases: TGTGCCAGCAGTCCAAGCCGATCGGACACTGAAGCTTTCTTT. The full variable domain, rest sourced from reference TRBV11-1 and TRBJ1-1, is EAEVAQSPRYKITEKSQAVAFWCDPISGHATLYWYRQILGQGPELLVQFQDESVVDDSQLPKDRFSAERLKGVDSTLKIQPAELGDSAMYLCASSPSRSDTEAFFGQGTRLTVV.

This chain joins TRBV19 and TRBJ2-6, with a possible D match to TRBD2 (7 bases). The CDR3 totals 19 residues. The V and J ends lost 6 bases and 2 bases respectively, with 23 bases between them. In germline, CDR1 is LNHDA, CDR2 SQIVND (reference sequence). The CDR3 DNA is TGTGCCAGTAGCCGAGCGGGGCAGAGGGGGTGGCCTGGGGCCAACGTCCTGACTTTC. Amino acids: CASSRAGQRGWPGANVLTF.

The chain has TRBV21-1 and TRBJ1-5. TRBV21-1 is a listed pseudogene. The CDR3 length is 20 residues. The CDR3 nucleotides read TGTGCCAGCAGCAAAACCACAACAGGGAGGGAGAGGTATAGCAATCAGCCCCAGCATTTT. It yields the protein CASSKTTTGRERYSNQPQHF.

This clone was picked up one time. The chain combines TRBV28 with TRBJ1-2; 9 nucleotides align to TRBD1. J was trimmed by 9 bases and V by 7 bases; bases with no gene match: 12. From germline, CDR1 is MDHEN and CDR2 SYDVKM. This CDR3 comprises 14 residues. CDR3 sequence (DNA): TGTGCCAGCACCCCAACCGGGACAGGGTCTAGCTACACCTTC. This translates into CASTPTGTGSSYTF.

DNA of the CDR3: TGTGCCAGTAGTATAAGAGGGTCCGGACTAGCGGGAGGGGGTGAGCAGTTCTTC. It codes for CASSIRGSGLAGGGEQFF. The chain employs TRBV19 and TRBJ2-1, with TRBD2 identical over 15 bases. Per the germline V gene, CDR1 is LNHDA and CDR2 is SQIVND (reference sequence). CDR3 size: 18 residues. V was pared by 2 bases and J by 9 bases, with 11 bases of the junction left unmatched.

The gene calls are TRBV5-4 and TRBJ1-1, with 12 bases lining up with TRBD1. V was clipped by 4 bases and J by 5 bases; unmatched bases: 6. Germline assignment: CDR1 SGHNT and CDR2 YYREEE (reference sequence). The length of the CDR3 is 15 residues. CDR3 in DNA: TGTGCCAGCAGCCCACCGGGACAGGGGGCAACTGAAGCTTTCTTT. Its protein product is CASSPPGQGATEAFF.

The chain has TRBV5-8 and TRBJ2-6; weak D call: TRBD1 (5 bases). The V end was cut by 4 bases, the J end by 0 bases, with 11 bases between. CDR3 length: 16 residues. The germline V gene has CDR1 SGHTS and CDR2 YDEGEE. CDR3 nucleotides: TGTGCCAGCAGCCCTTCGACAGACTCTGGGGCCAACGTCCTGACTTTC. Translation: CASSPSTDSGANVLTF.

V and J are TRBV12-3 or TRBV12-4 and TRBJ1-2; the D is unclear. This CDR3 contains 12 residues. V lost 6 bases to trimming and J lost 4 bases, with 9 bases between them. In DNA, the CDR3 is TGTGCCAGCAGCCCCGGGGTCTATGGCTACACCTTC. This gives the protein CASSPGVYGYTF.

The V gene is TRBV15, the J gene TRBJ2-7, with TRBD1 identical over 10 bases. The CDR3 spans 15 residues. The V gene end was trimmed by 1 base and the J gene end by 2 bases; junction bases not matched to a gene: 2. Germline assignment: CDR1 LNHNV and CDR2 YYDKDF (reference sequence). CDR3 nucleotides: TGTGCCACCAGCAGAGGGGACAGGGGAACCTACGAGCAGTACTTC. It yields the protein CATSRGDRGTYEQYF. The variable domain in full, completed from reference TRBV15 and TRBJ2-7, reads DAMVIQNPRYQVTQFGKPVTLSCSQTLNHNVMYWYQQKSSQAPKLLFHYYDKDFNNEADTPDNFQSRRPNTSFCFLDIRSPGLGDTAMYLCATSRGDRGTYEQYFGPGTRLTVT.

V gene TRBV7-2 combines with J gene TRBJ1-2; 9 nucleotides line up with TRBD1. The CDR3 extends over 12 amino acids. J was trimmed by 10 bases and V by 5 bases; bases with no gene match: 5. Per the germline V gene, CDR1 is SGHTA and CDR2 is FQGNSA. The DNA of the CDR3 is TGTGCCAGCAGCCTACGACAGGGGGTCTACACCTTC. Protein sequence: CASSLRQGVYTF.

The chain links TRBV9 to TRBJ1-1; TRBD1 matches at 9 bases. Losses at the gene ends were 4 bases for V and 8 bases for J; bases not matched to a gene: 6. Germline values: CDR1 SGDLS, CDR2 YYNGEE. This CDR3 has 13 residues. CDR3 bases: TGTGCCAGCAGCTTCGGGACAGGGACCGAAGCTTTCTTT. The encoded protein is CASSFGTGTEAFF.

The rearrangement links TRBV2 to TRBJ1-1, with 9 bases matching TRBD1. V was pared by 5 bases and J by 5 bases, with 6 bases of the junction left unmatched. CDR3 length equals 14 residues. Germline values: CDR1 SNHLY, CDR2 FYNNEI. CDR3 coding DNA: TGTGCCAGCAGTCAGGGACAGGGTTGGACTGAAGCTTTCTTT. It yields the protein CASSQGQGWTEAFF.

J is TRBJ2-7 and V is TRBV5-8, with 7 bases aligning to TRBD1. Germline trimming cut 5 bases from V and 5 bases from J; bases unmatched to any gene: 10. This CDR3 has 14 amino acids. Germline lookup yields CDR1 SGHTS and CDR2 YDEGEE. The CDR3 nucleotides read TGTGCCAGCAGTTTCGACAGGGCTCCTAACGAGCAGTACTTC. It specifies CASSFDRAPNEQYF.

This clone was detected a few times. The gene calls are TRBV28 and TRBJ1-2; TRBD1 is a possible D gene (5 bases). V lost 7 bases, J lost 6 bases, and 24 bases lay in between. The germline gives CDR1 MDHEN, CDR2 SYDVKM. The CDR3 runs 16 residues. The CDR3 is CASTFGAGLGSDGYTF. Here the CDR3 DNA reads TGTGCCAGCACTTTTGGTGCAGGGCTAGGGTCAGATGGCTACACCTTC.

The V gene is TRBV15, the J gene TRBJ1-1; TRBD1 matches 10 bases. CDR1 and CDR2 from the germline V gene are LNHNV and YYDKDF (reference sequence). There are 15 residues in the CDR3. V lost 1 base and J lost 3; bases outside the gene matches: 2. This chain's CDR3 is CATSRVGTGDTEAFF. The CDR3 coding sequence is TGTGCCACCAGCAGAGTAGGGACAGGGGACACTGAAGCTTTCTTT. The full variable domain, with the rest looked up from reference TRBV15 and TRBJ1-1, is DAMVIQNPRYQVTQFGKPVTLSCSQTLNHNVMYWYQQKSSQAPKLLFHYYDKDFNNEADTPDNFQSRRPNTSFCFLDIRSPGLGDTAMYLCATSRVGTGDTEAFFGQGTRLTVV.

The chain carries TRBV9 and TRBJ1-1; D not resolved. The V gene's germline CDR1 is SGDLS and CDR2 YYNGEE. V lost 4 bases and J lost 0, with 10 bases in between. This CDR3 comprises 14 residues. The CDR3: CASSPSPMNTEAFF. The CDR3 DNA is TGTGCCAGCAGCCCTAGCCCAATGAACACTGAAGCTTTCTTT.

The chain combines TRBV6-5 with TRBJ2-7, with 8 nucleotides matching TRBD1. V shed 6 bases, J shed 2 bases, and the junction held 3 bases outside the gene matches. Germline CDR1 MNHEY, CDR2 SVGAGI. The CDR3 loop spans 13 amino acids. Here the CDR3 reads CASRSGGAYEQYF. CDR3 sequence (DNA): TGTGCCAGCAGGTCAGGGGGCGCCTACGAGCAGTACTTC.

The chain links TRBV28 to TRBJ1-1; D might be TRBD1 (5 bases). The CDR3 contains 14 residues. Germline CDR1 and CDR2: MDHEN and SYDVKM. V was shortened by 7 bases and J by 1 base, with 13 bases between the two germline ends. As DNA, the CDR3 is TGTGCCAGCACCATGGGGCCCGGGAACACTGAAGCTTTCTTT. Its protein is CASTMGPGNTEAFF.

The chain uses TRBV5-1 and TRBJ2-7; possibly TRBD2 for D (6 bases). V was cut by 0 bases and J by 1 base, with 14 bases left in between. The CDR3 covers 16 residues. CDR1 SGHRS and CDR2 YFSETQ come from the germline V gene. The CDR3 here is CASSLAGVQASYEQYF. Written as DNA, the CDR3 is TGCGCCAGCAGCTTGGCGGGGGTCCAAGCTTCCTACGAGCAGTACTTC.

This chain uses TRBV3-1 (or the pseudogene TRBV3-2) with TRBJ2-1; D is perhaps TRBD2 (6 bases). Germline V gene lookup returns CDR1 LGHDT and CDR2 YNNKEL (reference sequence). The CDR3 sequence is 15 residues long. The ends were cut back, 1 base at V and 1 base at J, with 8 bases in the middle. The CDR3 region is CASSQVADSYNEQFF. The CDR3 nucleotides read TGTGCCAGCAGCCAAGTAGCGGATTCCTACAATGAGCAGTTCTTC.

CDR3 region: CASSEVRPGLSYEQYF. In DNA, the CDR3 is TGTGCCAGCAGTGAAGTCCGGCCAGGTCTATCCTACGAGCAGTACTTC. The chain is built from TRBV2 and TRBJ2-7; no clear D gene. Deletions cut 1 base from V and 1 base from J, with 14 bases between. The CDR3 has 16 amino acids. Germline CDR1 reads SNHLY; CDR2 reads FYNNEI.

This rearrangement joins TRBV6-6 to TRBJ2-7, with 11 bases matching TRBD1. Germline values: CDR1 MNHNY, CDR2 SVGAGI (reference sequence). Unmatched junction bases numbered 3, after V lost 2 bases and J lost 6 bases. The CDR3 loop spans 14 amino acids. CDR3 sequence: CASSYPGQGGEQYF. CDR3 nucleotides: TGTGCCAGCAGTTACCCGGGACAGGGGGGCGAGCAGTACTTC.